A selection of T cell receptor beta chains follows, all from one sample in a study of blood T cell repertoires in COVID-19. Using immunoSEQ multiplex PCR, the repertoire was profiled, and TCRdb retains in-frame clones only, with some absent. The repertoire holds 430,000 or so clones, with about 90% as singletons. Input material: peripheral blood. These receptors all stem from a young man with COVID-19, enrolled during active disease. The CDR3 runs from the conserved cysteine through the conserved F or W. The D gene is left open where the match is weak. Not all rows give a size; the values are once, few, many and, for expanded clones, a class.

TRBV15	TRBD1	NA	TRBJ2-5	15	TGTGCCACCAGCAGAGATCTGGGACAGGGGGAGACCCAGTACTTC	CATSRDLGQGETQYF
TRBV19	NA	NA	TRBJ1-1	13	TGTGCCAGTAGGGCACAGGGTGCGACTGAAGCTTTCTTT	CASRAQGATEAFF
TRBV6-5	TRBD2	NA	TRBJ2-1	15	TGTGCCAGCAGTCCGAGCGGGGGGGCCCACAATGAGCAGTTCTTC	CASSPSGGAHNEQFF
TRBV5-1	NA	NA	TRBJ2-3	14	TGCGCCAGCAGCTTCACCCAGGCCACAGATACGCAGTATTTT	CASSFTQATDTQYF
TRBV2	TRBD2	NA	TRBJ2-3	18	TGTGCCAGCAGTGTCCGGGGACTAGCGGGTGCTAGCACAGATACGCAGTATTTT	CASSVRGLAGASTDTQYF
TRBV2	NA	NA	TRBJ2-1	12	TGTGCCAGTAGGATGGTAGCTGATGAGCAGTTCTTC	CASRMVADEQFF
TRBV27	TRBD2	NA	TRBJ2-3	17	TGTGCCAGCATCCCCGGACGGGGGCGGGGGGACACAGATACGCAGTATTTT	CASIPGRGRGDTDTQYF
TRBV27	NA	NA	TRBJ2-7	14	TGTGCCAGCGCCCGACAGGGAGGCTCCTACGAGCAGTACTTC	CASARQGGSYEQYF
TRBV4-1	NA	NA	TRBJ1-2	14	TGCGCCAGCAGCCAAGTAGCCGTCGGCTATGGCTACACCTTC	CASSQVAVGYGYTF
TRBV4-1	NA	NA	TRBJ2-3	17	TGCGCCAGCAGCCAAGAAAGCCCGGGGGGCAGCACAGATACGCAGTATTTT	CASSQESPGGSTDTQYF
TRBV7-8	TRBD2	NA	TRBJ2-5	16	TGTGCCAGCAGCCTGCGGCGGGAGGGCCGTGGAGAGACCCAGTACTTC	CASSLRREGRGETQYF
TRBV7-8	NA	NA	TRBJ2-5	16	TGTGCCAGCACCAACCCCCGCCTGGGGCTTGAAGAGATCCAGTACTTC	CASTNPRLGLEEIQYF
TRBV5-4	NA	few	TRBJ1-3	14	TGTGCCAGCAGCTTGACAGGGTTCGGAAACACCATATATTTT	CASSLTGFGNTIYF
TRBV11-2	NA	NA	TRBJ2-2	14	TGTGCCAGCAGCTTAGGGCTAGTGGTCGGGGAGCTGTTTTTT	CASSLGLVVGELFF
TRBV7-2	NA	NA	TRBJ2-1	14	TGTGCCAGCAGCTTAGGGAGGCAAACCAATGAGCAGTTCTTC	CASSLGRQTNEQFF
TRBV4-1	NA	NA	TRBJ2-7	14	TGCGCCAGCAGCTTAGAAAGCTCCTCCTACGAGCAGTACTTC	CASSLESSSYEQYF
TRBV7-9	NA	NA	TRBJ2-3	15	TGTGCCAGCAGCTTAGACGCGGCAAGCACAGATACGCAGTATTTT	CASSLDAASTDTQYF
TRBV11-3	TRBD1	NA	TRBJ1-2	14	TGTGCCAGCACCCCCGGGACAGGGCCCTATGGCTACACCTTC	CASTPGTGPYGYTF
TRBV5-6	NA	once	TRBJ2-2	16	TGTGCCAGCAGCTTGGACGTTGGCAGGGGAACCGGGGAGCTGTTTTTT	CASSLDVGRGTGELFF
TRBV20-1	NA	NA	TRBJ1-1	14	TGCAGTGCTAGTACAGGTATAGGGCACACTGAAGCTTTCTTT	CSASTGIGHTEAFF
TRBV6-6	NA	NA	TRBJ2-3	15	TGTGCCAGCAGTTACTCGGGGGGGGCGGGAGATACGCAGTATTTT	CASSYSGGAGDTQYF
TRBV25-1	TRBD1	NA	TRBJ2-5	16	TGTGCCAGCAGCCCCGGACAGGGGGGTTTACGGGAGACCCAGTACTTC	CASSPGQGGLRETQYF
TRBV10-2	TRBD2	NA	TRBJ2-1	14	TGCGCCAGCAGGATAGCGGGAGGGTCCGATGAGCAGTTCTTC	CASRIAGGSDEQFF
TRBV14	TRBD1	NA	TRBJ1-1	17	TGTGCCAGCAGCCACTTGGACAGGGTGAAGGAGAACACTGAAGCTTTCTTT	CASSHLDRVKENTEAFF
TRBV20-1	NA	NA	TRBJ1-1	14	TGCAGTGCTAGTCAGGGACTAGGGAAATCTGAAGCTTTCTTT	CSASQGLGKSEAFF
TRBV2	NA	NA	TRBJ1-1	16	TGTGCCAGCACCAACCCCCAACAGGAACTGAACACTGAAGCTTTCTTT	CASTNPQQELNTEAFF
TRBV21-1	NA	NA	TRBJ2-7	15	TGTGCCAGCACCCATGGGGGACAGACTTCCTACGAGCAGTACTTC	CASTHGGQTSYEQYF
TRBV30	NA	NA	TRBJ1-2	14	TGTGCCTGGGATGCGGTCAGGGGTCATGGGGGCTACACCTTC	CAWDAVRGHGGYTF
TRBV5-5	TRBD1	NA	TRBJ2-3	17	TGTGCCAGCAGCCTCCTCCCCGGGACAGGCAGCACAGATACGCAGTATTTT	CASSLLPGTGSTDTQYF
TRBV20-1	TRBD1	NA	TRBJ1-2	17	TGCAGTGCTAGTACAAAAGGACAGGTCAATCCCTACTATGGCTACACCTTC	CSASTKGQVNPYYGYTF
TRBV12-3/TRBV12-4	TRBD1	NA	TRBJ1-1	13	TGTGCCAGCAGTTTGTACAGGGGGACGAAAGCTTTCTTT	CASSLYRGTKAFF
TRBV7-9	TRBD1	NA	TRBJ1-2	15	TGTGCCAGCAGCCCGGGACAGGGAGGGGACTATGGCTACACCTTC	CASSPGQGGDYGYTF
TRBV6-5	NA	NA	TRBJ1-1	13	TGTGCCAGCAGTTACGCACGGAGGACTGAAGCTTTCTTT	CASSYARRTEAFF
TRBV6-6	TRBD1	NA	TRBJ1-6	14	TGTGCCAGCAGAATTGGACAGGCTAATTCACCCCTCCACTTT	CASRIGQANSPLHF
TRBV3-1/TRBV3-2	TRBD1	NA	TRBJ1-2	17	TGTGCCAGCAGCGCCCGCGGGACAGGGGGCGGTAACTATGGCTACACCTTC	CASSARGTGGGNYGYTF
TRBV19	NA	NA	TRBJ2-2	14	TGTGCCAGTAGTATAAACAGCTACACCGGGGAGCTGTTTTTT	CASSINSYTGELFF
TRBV7-6	NA	NA	TRBJ2-7	14	TGTGCCAGCAGCACCTCGGGGATCTCCTACGAGCAGTACTTC	CASSTSGISYEQYF
TRBV5-1	TRBD1	NA	TRBJ1-4	15	TGCGCCAGCAGCTTGACAGGGGGTTCCGATGAAAAACTGTTTTTT	CASSLTGGSDEKLFF
TRBV27	TRBD2	once	TRBJ2-1	15	TGTGCCAGCACCCCGGCCATAGCGGGGGTTAATGAGCAGTTCTTC	CASTPAIAGVNEQFF
TRBV7-9	NA	NA	TRBJ1-6	14	TGTGCCAGCAGCCTAAGCTCCTATAATTCACCCCTCCACTTT	CASSLSSYNSPLHF